This record covers a single T cell receptor beta chain. These data belong to a study of blood T cell repertoires in COVID-19. Study information: Samples of COVID-19 (acute and convalescent) were obtained from the United States, Italy and Spain. PBMCs, B-cell-depleted T cells, or T cells provided the cDNA or gDNA that made up the material.

In the source study's methods: Estimation of nucleated cell counts was performed using reference gene primer amplification. Only in-frame clones appear in the TCRdb table, and some are missing; sequencing was by immunoSEQ multiplex PCR. V and J calls plus clone size are reproduced from that table; the DNA served to infer D and trimming. Of roughly 130,000 clones in the sample, about 80% are singletons; the top ten hold over 2.5%. The CDR3 consists of 13 residues. The germline V and J ends were trimmed by 3 bases and 8 bases, with 13 bases remaining between them. CDR1 ENHRY and CDR2 SYGVKD come from the germline V gene.

The chain combines TRBV10-3 with TRBJ1-2; D gene unclear. This receptor was identified in a woman aged 80 or older with acute or convalescent COVID-19. The sequenced sample was peripheral blood. The CDR3 nucleotides read TGTGCCATCAGTGACCAACTTTTTAGCGGCTACACCTTC. It is translated as CAISDQLFSGYTF.